This T cell receptor beta chain came from a study of response to subunit inactivated influenza vaccine. General study findings and limits: Authors suggested few new T cells are recruited by each seasonal influenza vaccination.

Regarding this clonotype: What it binds is not known.

Germline CDR1 is SGHVS and CDR2 is FQNEAQ. The length of the CDR3 is 15 residues. V lost 3 bases and J lost 2; bases outside the gene matches: 7. In TCRdb, the RT-PCR reads were re-called with MiXCR into one record per CDR3 protein. The sample lists over 800,000 distinct CDR3 sequences, 21% occurring once. The input for sequencing was PBMCs from blood, taken 5 to 6 days after vaccination. The chain couples TRBV7-8 to TRBJ2-7; TRBD1 aligns across 7 bases. This clonotype was obtained from a man aged 45 to 65 who received an inactivated influenza vaccine. CDR3 coding DNA: TGTGCCAGCAGCTTTAGGGACAGAGCTACCTACGAGCAGTACTTC. Translated, it gives CASSFRDRATYEQYF.